A single sample is the source of the 24 T cell receptor beta chains below, sequenced in a study of identical twins. Each CDR3 protein gets one entry after TCRdb re-called the 5' RACE reads with MiXCR. The sample consists of some 560,000 distinct CDR3 sequences, around 9.6% of them appearing once. Separately, the same data were catalogued under a study of yellow fever vaccine responses in identical twins.

Source material: PBMCs. The receptor source for this set is a woman aged 18-29 years in good health.

In this sample, this clonotype turned up many times. The gene calls are TRBV6-2 or TRBV6-3 and TRBJ1-6, with TRBD1 matching 10 bases. Germline trimming cut 6 bases from V and 13 bases from J; bases unmatched to any gene: 9. Germline lookup yields CDR1 MNHEY and CDR2 SVGEGT. The CDR3 loop spans 14 amino acids. This CDR3 reads CASSKGQGSFPLHF. The CDR3 nucleotides read TGTGCCAGCAGCAAGGGACAGGGGTCGTTTCCCCTCCACTTT.

This clonotype was observed many times. The V call is TRBV9, the J call TRBJ1-5, with 9 nucleotides matching TRBD1. This CDR3 has 15 amino acids. J was trimmed by 6 bases and V by 3 bases; bases with no gene match: 7. Germline loops: CDR1 SGDLS, CDR2 YYNGEE. CDR3 sequence reads: CASSAGTGKSQPQHF. The CDR3 DNA is TGTGCCAGCAGCGCCGGGACAGGGAAAAGTCAGCCCCAGCATTTT. Drawing the rest from reference TRBV9 and TRBJ1-5, the complete variable domain is DSGVTQTPKHLITATGQRVTLRCSPRSGDLSVYWYQQSLDQGLQFLIQYYNGEERAKGNILERFSAQQFPDLHSELNLSSLELGDSALYFCASSAGTGKSQPQHFGDGTRLSIL.

This clonotype was recorded at least ten times. The chain uses TRBV28 and TRBJ2-7, with 7 bases matching TRBD1. This CDR3 region has 14 residues. The germline CDR1 and CDR2 sequences are MDHEN and SYDVKM. Trimming cost V 3 bases and J 0 bases; bases outside gene matches: 2. In DNA form, the CDR3 reads TGTGCCAGCAGTTTCACAGGGGACTCCTACGAGCAGTACTTC. This sequence encodes CASSFTGDSYEQYF.

This clonotype turned up a few times. The chain combines TRBV6-4 with TRBJ2-4; 10 bases align to TRBD1. The CDR3 extends over 21 amino acids. J lost 0 bases, V lost 5 bases, and 19 bases had no gene match. The germline V gene encodes CDR1 MRHNA and CDR2 SNTAGT. The CDR3 DNA sequence: TGTGCCAGCAGTCCCAGTCCCGGGACAGGGGCCGGGCCAATAGCCAAAAACATTCAGTACTTC. Translated: CASSPSPGTGAGPIAKNIQYF.

This clonotype was seen ten or more times. The chain recombines TRBV29-1 with TRBJ2-7; 12 bases are shared with TRBD2. Germline CDR1 and CDR2: SQVTM and ANQGSEA. Trimming took 4 bases from V and 2 from J; bases not matched to a gene: 0. The CDR3 covers 13 residues. As DNA, the CDR3 is TGCAGCGTTGGACTAGCGGGGGCCTACGAGCAGTACTTC. Translation gives CSVGLAGAYEQYF.

This clonotype has a handful of counts. This chain joins TRBV5-6 and TRBJ2-2; TRBD1 matches 8 bases. The germline V gene encodes CDR1 SGHDT and CDR2 YYEEEE. V trimming: 0 bases; J trimming: 6 bases; junction bases outside the gene matches: 1. The CDR3 length is 14 residues. The CDR3 nucleotides are TGTGCCAGCAGCTTGGGCAGGGGGCCCGGGGAGCTGTTTTTT. This gives the protein CASSLGRGPGELFF.

V is TRBV14 and J is TRBJ2-2; D is ambiguous. The V gene lost 2 bases and the J gene lost 4 bases, with 11 bases spanning the gap. The CDR3 covers 15 residues. The germline CDR1 and CDR2 sequences are SGHDN and FVKESK. The DNA for the CDR3 is TGTGCCAGCAGCCAACGCAAGGATACCACCGGGGAGCTGTTTTTT. It codes for CASSQRKDTTGELFF.

The chain joins TRBV20-1 to TRBJ2-7; 7 bases line up with TRBD2. The CDR3 length is 15 residues. The J segment lost 2 bases and the V segment lost 6 bases, leaving 13 bases of the junction unmatched. From germline, CDR1 is DFQATT and CDR2 SNEGSKA (reference sequence). For the CDR3, the DNA is TGCAGTGCGGCAAGCCAGGCGGGGGTCACCTACGAGCAGTACTTC. This gives the protein CSAASQAGVTYEQYF.

The table lists this clonotype with a few counts. The CDR3 spells CASSISGGGPYEQYF. As DNA, the CDR3 is TGTGCCAGCAGTATTAGCGGGGGGGGACCCTACGAGCAGTACTTC. This sequence joins TRBV6-1 and TRBJ2-7; 11 positions agree with TRBD2. V dropped 5 bases and J dropped 2; count of bases not matched to a gene: 5. The CDR3 is made up of 15 amino acids. Germline lookup yields CDR1 MNHNS and CDR2 SASEGT.

This chain connects TRBV3-1 to TRBJ2-1, with 7 bases lining up with TRBD1. Germline V gene lookup returns CDR1 LGHDT and CDR2 YNNKEL (reference sequence). This CDR3 is built from 14 residues. Trimming at V came to 7 bases and at J to 0 bases, leaving 3 bases not matched to a gene. CDR3 coding DNA: TGTGCCAGCAAGGGACAGAGCTCCTACAATGAGCAGTTCTTC. Its translation: CASKGQSSYNEQFF.

This chain joins TRBV20-1 and TRBJ2-7; the D gene is possibly TRBD2 (5 bases). CDR3 length: 14 residues. Germline CDR1 reads DFQATT; CDR2 reads SNEGSKA (reference sequence). V was shortened by 1 base and J by 3 bases, with 13 bases between the two germline ends. The CDR3 DNA follows: TGCAGTGCTAGAGGAGGGTCCCCTGACTACGAGCAGTACTTC. It encodes CSARGGSPDYEQYF.

This clonotype was observed a handful of times. This sequence joins TRBV7-9 and TRBJ1-2, with 8 bases that match TRBD1. J was trimmed by 4 bases and V by 5 bases; bases with no gene match: 9. CDR1 is SEHNR and CDR2 is FQNEAQ in the germline V gene (reference sequence). This CDR3 has 15 residues. The CDR3 DNA reads TGTGCCAGCAGCCGGACAGGGCGGACTACCTATGGCTACACCTTC. Its translation: CASSRTGRTTYGYTF.

The table lists this clonotype with many counts. This sequence joins TRBV12-3 or TRBV12-4 and TRBJ2-5; D is unresolved. CDR3 length: 13 amino acids. Deletions cut 3 bases from V and 2 bases from J, with 7 bases between. CDR3 in DNA: TGTGCCAGCAGTTTTTCGAAACAAGAGACCCAGTACTTC. It translates to CASSFSKQETQYF.

This clonotype was picked up a small number of times. The V call is TRBV4-2, the J call TRBJ2-7, with TRBD2 identical over 10 bases. With V trimmed by 0 bases and J by 4 bases, 6 bases remained unmatched. Germline CDR1 reads LGHNA; CDR2 reads YNFKEQ. CDR3 length: 16 amino acids. The CDR3 is CASSQDSPSGSYEQYF. In DNA, the CDR3 is TGTGCCAGCAGCCAAGATAGTCCTAGCGGGAGTTACGAGCAGTACTTC.

J is TRBJ2-7 and V is TRBV4-2, with TRBD1 matching over 10 bases. Germline CDR1 is LGHNA and CDR2 is YNFKEQ. CDR3 length: 16 residues. The V and J ends lost 0 bases and 1 base, in that order; junction bases with no gene match: 3. The CDR3 DNA sequence: TGTGCCAGCAGCCAAGAAGGGGACAGGGGATCCTACGAGCAGTACTTC. Translation: CASSQEGDRGSYEQYF.

This clonotype came up many times. This chain links TRBV29-1 with TRBJ2-2, with 11 nucleotides matching TRBD2. J lost 5 bases, V lost 7 bases, and 0 bases had no gene match. The CDR3 runs to 12 residues. The germline CDR1 and CDR2 sequences are SQVTM and ANQGSEA. The CDR3 nucleotides read TGCAGCGGGACTAGCGGGACCGGGGAGCTGTTTTTT. Its translation is CSGTSGTGELFF.

This clonotype was detected a few times. The chain joins TRBV12-3 or TRBV12-4 to TRBJ1-1, with D possibly TRBD1 on 5 matching bases. The CDR3 loop spans 14 amino acids. The ends were cut back, 3 bases at V and 4 bases at J, with 12 bases in the middle. CDR3 sequence: CASSFKAGSTEAFF. DNA of the CDR3: TGTGCCAGCAGTTTCAAAGCAGGGAGCACTGAAGCTTTCTTT.

This clonotype has a count of ten or more. V gene TRBV10-3 combines with J gene TRBJ2-3; D gene uncertain. The V end lost 4 bases, the J end lost 0 bases, and 2 bases lay between the germline ends. CDR3 length: 12 amino acids. Germline CDR1 ENHRY, CDR2 SYGVKD. CDR3 region: CAISGSTDTQYF. CDR3 nucleotide sequence: TGTGCCATCAGTGGTAGCACAGATACGCAGTATTTT.

This clonotype was detected a few times. The chain joins TRBV6-5 to TRBJ1-2, with unresolved D. Trimming shortened V by 2 bases and J by 3 bases, and 7 bases separated the two germline ends. CDR3 length: 13 residues. Germline lookup yields CDR1 MNHEY and CDR2 SVGAGI. CDR3 coding DNA: TGTGCCAGCAGTTACAGGCTACACTATGGCTACACCTTC. Translated, it gives CASSYRLHYGYTF.

Concerning this clonotype: The junction and the germline gene differ at one end; a read error may be behind it. The chain employs TRBV7-2 and TRBJ2-1; D possibly corresponds to TRBD1 (6 bases). The CDR3 totals 13 residues. The V gene's germline CDR1 is SGHTA and CDR2 FQGNSA. For the CDR3, the DNA is TGTGCCAGCAGCCCACAGGGTTACAGTGAGCAGTTCTTC. Translation: CASSPQGYSEQFF.

This clonotype was counted a few times. This chain joins TRBV4-3 and TRBJ1-4; D is uncertain. The V and J ends lost 0 bases and 8 bases respectively, with 19 bases between them. This CDR3 is built from 17 residues. Germline assignment: CDR1 LGHNA and CDR2 YSLEER. CDR3 nucleotides: TGCGCCAGCAGCCAAGAGCCCCTCATGACGTCTTCGGAAAAACTGTTTTTT. Translating gives CASSQEPLMTSSEKLFF.

This sequence joins TRBV6-1 and TRBJ2-1, with 8 bases aligning to TRBD1. Per the germline V gene, CDR1 is MNHNS and CDR2 is SASEGT. The CDR3 spans 15 residues. The trim removed 7 bases at V and 8 bases at J, leaving 13 bases unmatched. The CDR3 loop is CASKPGQDLFYEQFF. DNA of the CDR3: TGTGCCAGCAAGCCGGGACAGGATCTCTTTTATGAGCAGTTCTTC.

The J gene is TRBJ2-7, the V gene TRBV7-4; D possibly corresponds to TRBD1 (7 bases). Trimming stripped 2 bases from V and 6 bases from J, with 14 bases between. The CDR3 spans 14 residues. Germline V gene lookup returns CDR1 SGHVT and CDR2 SQSDAQ. CDR3 loop: CASSLRRGRPEQYF. The CDR3 coding sequence is TGTGCCAGCAGCTTAAGGAGGGGGCGCCCCGAGCAGTACTTC. The variable domain in full, with the rest retrieved from reference TRBV7-4 and TRBJ2-7, is GAGVSQSPRYKVAKRGRDVALRCDSISGHVTLYWYRQTLGQGSEVLTYSQSDAQRDKSGRPSGRFSAERPERSVSTLKIQRTEQGDSAVYLCASSLRRGRPEQYFGPGTRLTVT.

This chain connects TRBV18 to TRBJ1-4; 7 positions agree with TRBD1. Per the germline V gene, CDR1 is KGHSH and CDR2 is LQKENI. V lost 6 bases and J lost 11; bases outside the gene matches: 9. This CDR3 is built from 13 residues. In nucleotides, the CDR3 is TGTGCCAGCTCTCGGGACAGCGCGGAGAAACTGTTTTTT. It codes for CASSRDSAEKLFF.